The rows below give T cell receptor beta chains drawn from one sample of a study of OX40 agonist ivuxolimab in advanced cancers. Sequencing used immunoSEQ multiplex PCR; TCRdb keeps in-frame clones, though not all of them. Among some 50,000 clones listed, about 86% were seen once. Sequencing used CD4+ or CD8+ T cells sorted from blood, obtained in a trial of the OX40 agonist ivuxolimab. Receptors were obtained from an adult with an advanced solid tumor such as melanoma, head and neck, liver or kidney cancer. Each CDR3 is given with its conserved first and last residue. The D gene is left open where the match is weak. Clone size is given for some rows only: seen once, a few or many times, or a class if the clone is expanded.

j_call clone_size d_call v_call cdr3_aa cdr3_nt
TRBJ2-3 . . TRBV7-7 CASSLREFQHADTQYF TGTGCCAGCAGCTTAAGGGAGTTTCAGCACGCAGATACGCAGTATTTT
TRBJ2-7 . TRBD2 TRBV27 CASSKGLAPEQYF TGTGCCAGCAGTAAGGGACTAGCCCCCGAGCAGTACTTC
TRBJ2-1 few . TRBV4-1 CASSQSYPGLRGNEQFF TGCGCCAGCAGCCAATCCTACCCGGGACTCCGGGGCAATGAGCAGTTCTTC
TRBJ1-1 . . TRBV6-5 CASSYIREVNTEAFF TGTGCCAGCAGTTACATCAGGGAGGTGAACACTGAAGCTTTCTTT
TRBJ1-2 . TRBD1 TRBV28 CASSPQGATYGYTF TGTGCCAGCAGTCCCCAGGGGGCGACCTATGGCTACACCTTC
TRBJ2-3 . TRBD2 TRBV11-2 CASSARLAETQYF TGTGCCAGCAGCGCCCGACTAGCGGAAACGCAGTATTTT
TRBJ2-7 . TRBD2 TRBV7-9 CASSPWLGGAYEQYF TGTGCCAGCAGCCCCTGGCTGGGGGGGGCCTACGAGCAGTACTTC
TRBJ1-2 . . TRBV6-6 CASTEGHSTLIYGYTF TGTGCCAGCACGGAAGGGCACAGCACCCTTATCTATGGCTACACCTTC
TRBJ2-1 once TRBD1 TRBV7-6 CASSLDRGSYNEQFF TGTGCCAGCAGCTTAGACAGGGGCTCCTACAATGAGCAGTTCTTC
TRBJ2-2 . . TRBV28 CATTPPGRANTGELFF TGTGCCACCACACCTCCGGGCAGGGCGAACACCGGGGAGCTGTTTTTT
TRBJ2-2 . TRBD2 TRBV10-3 CAISLGGGHTGELFF TGTGCCATCAGTCTCGGGGGGGGCCACACCGGGGAGCTGTTTTTT
TRBJ2-1 . . TRBV6-1 CASSVTLNPYNEQFF TGTGCCAGCAGTGTTACACTAAATCCCTACAATGAGCAGTTCTTC